The entry that follows covers one T cell receptor beta chain sequence. The target of this receptor is not known. The record has no base qualities; no much larger clone is one base away. The record originates from a study of cytomegalovirus exposure and HLA in healthy donors listed by TCRdb under 2017. Regarding the study in general: In an earlier analysis of 450 to 750 of the donors, 250 to 300 Gb of sequence data and some 120 million unique TCR beta sequences from some 170 million T cells were reported. All discovery cohort repertoires had been generated on a single sequencing platform. The aim of the study was to test whether cataloging public T cell receptors could identify signatures of past pathogen exposure. Among the roughly 400 genotyped donors, under 90% belonged to the genetic ancestry cluster associated with self-reported Caucasian donors. An earlier analysis of approximately 640 of the donors applied high-throughput TCR beta sequencing to assess whether each TCR beta V gene segment acted as functional or pseudogenic. In a later analysis, previously published TCR beta repertoires from hundreds of donors were re-analyzed and high-resolution HLA genotyping was added so that TCR occurrence patterns could be studied. In a later genetic analysis, genome-wide SNP genotypes for about 55% of the 666 donors were used, and that subset was treated as a discovery cohort. Donor age, sex, ethnicity and CMV serostatus were compiled together with the repertoire data. A handful of DR-DQ haplotypes were treated as single units for association and clustering because of strong linkage in the cohort. The number of typed donors differed by locus: roughly 629-630 for A, B, C, DRB1 and DQB1; some 540 for DQA1; 606 for DPA1; and some 470 for DPB1. HLA typing covered class I and class II loci at four-digit resolution. Among around 400 genotyped donors of the cohort, an average of roughly 230,000 unique TCR beta nucleotide sequences was sequenced per donor, of which 15% to 20% were non-productive. The study used immunosequencing to profile the T cell repertoires of more than 650 subjects and linked those repertoires to cytomegalovirus serostatus. An early release that covered about 600 HLA-typed donors contained approximately 320 gigabases of sequencing data and 70 million to 100 million unique TCR sequences. The later analysis used no new phenotypic data to find candidate immune exposures, relying instead on TCR beta sequences and their occurrence across donors. The study combined high-throughput TCR immunosequencing, statistical association of individual TCRs with disease status, and machine learning to predict cytomegalovirus infection status. In addition to the first cohort of 666 subjects, a separate validation cohort of approximately 130 different subjects was used. Summary of the overall study and its limitations: The study listed 150 to 200 TCR beta chains as associated with cytomegalovirus. When HLA alleles, especially DR and DQ, strongly co-occurred, attributing TCR associations to individual alleles was difficult. Because counts were too low, approximately 15 rarely observed V segments, including chromosome 9 orphons, were excluded from the earlier analysis of around 590 of the donors. Most TCR sequences were observed very rarely across donors, whereas some public TCRs were present in many individuals. A later genetic analysis associated a missense DCLRE1C variant with V-gene and J-gene trimming of TCR beta chains, and an independent cohort replicated the association. Several of the top co-occurrence clusters appeared to be linked to parvovirus B19, influenza, CMV and Epstein-Barr virus, according to a later analysis. Specific HLA alleles were associated with about 17,000 TCR beta sequences at a false discovery rate of 0.05 in a later analysis. A later analysis found that most CMV-associated TCR beta chains appeared HLA-restricted, with HLA associations seemingly driven largely by CMV exposure. HLA typing was unavailable for some donors at each locus, so association tests used only the typed subset. A later analysis found that HLA-associated TCR beta chains were more clonally expanded and had lower generation probabilities than equally common non-associated chains. The classifier was reported to diagnose cytomegalovirus status with high specificity and sensitivity in both the original and validation cohorts. According to a later genetic analysis, donors in an Asian-associated ancestry cluster had fewer N-insertions in productive TCRs than the approximately 610-donor mean. Three of the identified cytomegalovirus-associated TCR beta chains were confirmed in vitro to be specific for cytomegalovirus antigens. Linkage disequilibrium might explain the correlated functional status among segregating V segments, but an unknown experimental factor could not be excluded. A further reported finding was that TCR beta sequences accurately predicted the HLA-A and HLA-B alleles for most subjects in the first cohort. This cohort had only TCR beta chains sequenced, and the lack of alpha or paired-chain data limited which features could be detected. CMV serostatus was the only immune exposure information available for the cohort. Presence/absence analyses assumed roughly uniform sequencing depth across donors, an assumption that may not hold. An earlier analysis of 450 to 750 of the donors showed that most TCR beta V segments appeared in productive rearrangements either about 87% or about 30% of the time, which broadly matched IMGT annotations. According to the authors, the approach could potentially be generalized to other disease states and immunological phenotypes. In a later analysis, TCR association rates were found to vary across HLA loci, with the most associated TCRs seen for DRB1 alleles and the fewest for HLA-C alleles. The sequencing pipeline was judged likely to have produced a cluster of highly shared sequence variants as a technical artifact.

The cohort comprised approximately 700 healthy bone marrow donors. All cohort members were sampled while nominally healthy, although unrecorded immune exposures were likely present. The donor tested CMV seronegative and was one of the 352 seronegative cohort members. Each donor provided a peripheral blood sample, and peripheral blood mononuclear cells were used for TCR beta sequencing. The Qiagen DNeasy Blood Extraction Kit was used to extract genomic DNA from the blood cell samples. Preparation of the library involved the immunoSEQ multiplex PCR assay. For the multiplex PCR, a mixture combining 60 forward primers for TCR Vbeta segments and 13 reverse primers for TCR Jbeta segments was used. A multiplex PCR assay on genomic DNA amplified the CDR3 region of rearranged TCR beta genes. On the Illumina HiSeq System, the amplified TCR beta libraries were sequenced as 87-base-pair reads. As for the original processing: Across the roughly 600 repertoires, a later analysis counted some 80 million unique TCR beta chains, 9 million to 14 million of which were shared by at least two donors. A nearest-neighbor algorithm error-corrected the raw reads and collapsed the reads into unique sequences, merging closely related sequences to remove PCR and sequencing errors. To assign V, D and J gene segments, CDR3 sequences were aligned to IMGT reference sequences. For a sequence to be retained, at least a six-nucleotide match to both a V gene segment and a J gene segment was required. A rearrangement counted as productive if the CDR3 had no stop codons and remained in frame with V and J, and every other rearrangement counted as non-productive. Following IMGT convention, CDR3 was defined as the stretch from the second conserved V-encoded cysteine up to the conserved J-encoded phenylalanine. In an earlier analysis of 500 to 650 of the donors, sequences lacking an unambiguous match to a single V gene segment were excluded. An earlier analysis of some 500 of the donors classified V segments as functional when productive rearrangements were above 56.7% and as segregating when the standard deviation between donors was above 5%. A statistical classification framework was developed to diagnose cytomegalovirus status using the catalog of TCR beta chain sequences. In a later analysis, V and J genes were assigned by comparing TCR nucleotide sequences against IMGT/GENE-DB human TR gene sequences. In a later analysis, CDR3 sequences and most-parsimonious VDJ recombination scenarios were assigned using the TCRdist pipeline. In a later analysis, each TCR beta chain was defined by its CDR3 amino acid sequence together with its V-gene family, and reads lacking a unique V-gene family were excluded. In a later analysis, 450 to 600 highly shared, low-generation-probability nucleotide sequences were removed to address suspected cross-contamination and a sequencing artifact. For each public chain, a later analysis derived a clonal expansion index from normalized ranks of inferred template counts within each repertoire. In a later analysis, generation probabilities were computed with a VDJ recombination model fitted to out-of-frame rearrangements, and the resulting probabilities were checked against IGoR. A later analysis scored TCR-TCR, TCR-HLA and TCR-CMV co-occurrence with hypergeometric tests, applying a repertoire-size bias correction to TCR pairs. False discovery rates were estimated in a later analysis by permuting HLA or CMV assignments 20 times. A later analysis grouped co-occurring TCRs with DBSCAN, adding TCRdist sequence similarity when clustering within HLA-allele-positive subsets. Co-occurrence clustering excluded repertoires with fewer than 30,000 or more than 120,000 public chains, plus five with anomalous nucleotide sharing. This is the immuneACCESS table as TCRdb keeps it, with only in-frame sequences that have V and J called. A part of the clones is gone; compared with another copy, unresolved V genes explain less than half, and the rest is unexplained. That table furnishes V, J and clone size, whereas the DNA furnished D and trimming. The sample records under 150,000 clones, 78% of which are singletons. Of the sample, approximately 1.6% falls within the top ten clones.

The sample comprised PBMCs. This sequence was found in a woman aged 18 to 35 in good health and CMV-seronegative.

The CDR3 corresponds to CASTHYRGVKSDTQYF. The sequenced DNA: TGTGCCAGCACCCACTACAGGGGCGTGAAGTCAGATACGCAGTATTTT. This chain is built from TRBV5-4 and TRBJ2-3, and 7 bases in between align with TRBD1. V and J are trimmed by 6 bases and 4 bases, and the gene matches miss 14 bases of the junction. The CDR3 numbers 16 residues from cysteine through phenylalanine. Only CDR3 DNA is held: 48 bases, read in frame from base 1. For CDR1 and CDR2, the germline V gene (reference sequence) lists SGHNT and YYREEE. Reference TRBV5-4 and TRBJ2-3 genes cover what lies past the CDR3, so the full variable domain is ETGVTQSPTHLIKTRGQQVTLRCSSQSGHNTVSWYQQALGQGPQFIFQYYREEENGRGNFPPRFSGLQFPNYSSELNVNALELDDSALYLCASTHYRGVKSDTQYFGPGTRLTVL.